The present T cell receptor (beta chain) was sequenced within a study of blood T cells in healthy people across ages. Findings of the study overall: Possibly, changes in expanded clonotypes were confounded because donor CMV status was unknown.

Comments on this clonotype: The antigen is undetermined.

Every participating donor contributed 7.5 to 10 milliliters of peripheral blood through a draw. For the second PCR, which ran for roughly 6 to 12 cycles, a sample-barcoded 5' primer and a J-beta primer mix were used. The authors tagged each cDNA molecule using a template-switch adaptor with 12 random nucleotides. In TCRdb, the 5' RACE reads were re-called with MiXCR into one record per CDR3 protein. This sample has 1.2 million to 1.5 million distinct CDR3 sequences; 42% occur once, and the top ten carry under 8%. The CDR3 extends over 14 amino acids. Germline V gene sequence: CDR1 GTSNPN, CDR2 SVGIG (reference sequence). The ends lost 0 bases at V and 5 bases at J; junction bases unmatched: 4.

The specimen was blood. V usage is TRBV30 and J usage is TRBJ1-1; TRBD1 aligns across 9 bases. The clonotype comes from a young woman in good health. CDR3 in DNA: TGTGCCTGGAGTGTACAGGGGGCGCGAACTGAAGCTTTCTTT. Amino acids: CAWSVQGARTEAFF.